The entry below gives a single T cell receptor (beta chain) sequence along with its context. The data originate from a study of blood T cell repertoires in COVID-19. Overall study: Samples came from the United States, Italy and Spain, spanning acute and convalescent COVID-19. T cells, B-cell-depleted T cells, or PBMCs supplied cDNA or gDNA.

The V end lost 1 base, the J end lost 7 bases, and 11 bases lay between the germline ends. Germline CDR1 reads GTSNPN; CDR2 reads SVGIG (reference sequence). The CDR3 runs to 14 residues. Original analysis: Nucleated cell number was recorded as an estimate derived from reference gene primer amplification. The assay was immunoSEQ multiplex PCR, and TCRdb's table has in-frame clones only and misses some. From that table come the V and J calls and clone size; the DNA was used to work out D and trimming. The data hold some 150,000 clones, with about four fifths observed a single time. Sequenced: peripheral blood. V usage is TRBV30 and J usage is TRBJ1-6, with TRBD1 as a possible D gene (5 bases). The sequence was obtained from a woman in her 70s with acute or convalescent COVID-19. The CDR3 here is CAWSANRLNSPLHF. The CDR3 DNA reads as TGTGCCTGGAGTGCGAACAGGTTGAATTCACCCCTCCACTTT.